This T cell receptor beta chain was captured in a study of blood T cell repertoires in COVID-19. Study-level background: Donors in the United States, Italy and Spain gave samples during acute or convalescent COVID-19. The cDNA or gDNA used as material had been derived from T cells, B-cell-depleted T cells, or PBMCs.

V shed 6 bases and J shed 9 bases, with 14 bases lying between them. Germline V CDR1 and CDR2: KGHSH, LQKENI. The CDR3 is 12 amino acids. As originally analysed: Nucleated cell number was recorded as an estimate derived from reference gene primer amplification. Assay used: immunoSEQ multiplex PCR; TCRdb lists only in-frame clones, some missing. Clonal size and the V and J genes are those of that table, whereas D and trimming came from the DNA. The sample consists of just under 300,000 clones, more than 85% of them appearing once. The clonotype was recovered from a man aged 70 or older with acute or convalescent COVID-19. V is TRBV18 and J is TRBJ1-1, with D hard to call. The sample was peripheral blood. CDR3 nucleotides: TGTGCCAGCTCTACTACCCACTCCCAAGCTTTCTTT. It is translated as CASSTTHSQAFF.